This TCR beta chain was sequenced during a study of cytomegalovirus exposure and HLA in healthy donors. 13 Jbeta primers and 60 Vbeta primers were used for the PCR. Clones were read by immunoSEQ multiplex PCR, and TCRdb kept only the in-frame ones, dropping some. This table has roughly 98,000 clones, approximately 71% appearing once. The CDR3 sequence is 14 residues long. Germline assignment: CDR1 SGHRS and CDR2 YFSETQ. The V and J ends lost 0 bases and 4 bases respectively, with 10 bases between them. This receptor was taken from a female donor in good health and CMV-seronegative. This chain connects TRBV5-1 to TRBJ1-1; D not certain. The sample comprised PBMCs. In DNA form, the CDR3 reads TGCGCCAGCAGCTTGGTGGCCGGGAGCACTGAAGCTTTCTTT. Its translation: CASSLVAGSTEAFF.